Each of the 19 T cell receptor beta chains below was sequenced from the same sample in a study of blood T cell repertoires in COVID-19 (TCRdb year 2020). The method behind the library was the immunoSEQ multiplex PCR assay. This immuneACCESS table, as held by TCRdb, lists in-frame sequences with V and J called but not all clones. Of the missing ones, under half trace to an unresolved V gene in checked studies; the others have no known cause. This sample holds under 300,000 clones; roughly 90% were observed only once. Around 3% of the sample is in the top ten clones. The specimen sequenced was PBMCs or T cells enriched from blood (not recorded which). The source of these receptors is a woman aged 50 to 60 who had recovered from COVID-19.

As DNA, the CDR3 is TGTGCCAGCAGCGTAGACCGAGCGGGAGGGGAGACCCAGTACTTC. Its protein product is CASSVDRAGGETQYF. The chain recombines TRBV9 with TRBJ2-5, with 10 nucleotides matching TRBD2. In germline, CDR1 is SGDLS, CDR2 YYNGEE. The CDR3 contains 15 residues. V shed 0 bases and J 5 bases; nucleotides not matched to a gene: 4. Full variable domain (remainder filled in from reference TRBV9 and TRBJ2-5): DSGVTQTPKHLITATGQRVTLRCSPRSGDLSVYWYQQSLDQGLQFLIQYYNGEERAKGNILERFSAQQFPDLHSELNLSSLELGDSALYFCASSVDRAGGETQYFGPGTRLLVL.

This chain connects TRBV7-6 to TRBJ2-7; possibly TRBD2 for D (7 bases). CDR3 length equals 15 residues. Germline V lookup: CDR1 SGHVS, CDR2 FNYEAQ. Trimming pared 5 bases from V and 4 bases from J, leaving 18 bases between. The CDR3: CASSGGGREYYEQYF. The CDR3 DNA reads TGTGCCAGCAGCGGGGGGGGGCGGGAGTATTACGAGCAGTACTTC.

The chain uses TRBV19 and TRBJ2-1, with a weak D call TRBD2 (6 bases). Trimming left V 5 bases short and J 10 bases short, with 15 bases between. The germline V gene encodes CDR1 LNHDA and CDR2 SQIVND (reference sequence). The CDR3 runs 13 residues. CDR3 in DNA: TGTGCCAGTAGTCCCCTTAGCGGTTACGAGCAGTTCTTC. Translating it yields CASSPLSGYEQFF.

This chain uses TRBV11-2 with TRBJ2-5; possible D gene TRBD1, 5 bases. The length of the CDR3 is 17 residues. V was shortened by 4 bases and J by 1 base, with 19 bases between the two germline ends. Germline V gene data show CDR1 as SGHAT and CDR2 as FQNNGV. The CDR3 DNA sequence: TGTGCCAGCAGCTCCCTCGGACACGGCCCCGGCCAAGAGACCCAGTACTTC. Amino acid sequence: CASSSLGHGPGQETQYF.

The chain links TRBV27 to TRBJ1-1; D remains unclear. The germline gives CDR1 MNHEY, CDR2 SMNVEV (reference sequence). The CDR3 has 14 residues. The V gene lost 3 bases and the J gene lost 4 bases, with 12 bases spanning the gap. CDR3 region: CASSFWREGTEAFF. The CDR3 nucleotides read TGTGCCAGCAGTTTTTGGAGGGAGGGCACTGAAGCTTTCTTT.

V is TRBV4-1 and J is TRBJ1-5; TRBD1 is a possible D gene (5 bases). The ends were cut back, 1 base at V and 2 bases at J, with 12 bases in the middle. CDR1 and CDR2 (germline): MGHRA, YSYEKL. This CDR3 comprises 16 residues. CDR3 nucleotide sequence: TGCGCCAGCAGCCAAGGAAGGGGAGGGGGCAATCAGCCCCAGCATTTT. Translating gives CASSQGRGGGNQPQHF.

The chain has TRBV29-1 and TRBJ1-2; 7 bases line up with TRBD1. The trim removed 3 bases at V and 3 bases at J, leaving 10 bases unmatched. The CDR3 loop spans 15 amino acids. CDR1 is SQVTM, CDR2 ANQGSEA, per germline. The CDR3: CSVEFRTGRYYGYTF. As DNA, the CDR3 is TGCAGCGTTGAGTTCCGGACAGGCCGATACTATGGCTACACCTTC. The complete variable domain, with remaining parts taken from reference TRBV29-1 and TRBJ1-2, reads SAVISQKPSRDICQRGTSLTIQCQVDSQVTMMFWYRQQPGQSLTLIATANQGSEATYESGFVIDKFPISRPNLTFSTLTVSNMSPEDSSIYLCSVEFRTGRYYGYTFGSGTRLTVV.

The V and J genes are TRBV4-3 and TRBJ2-7, with 7 bases that match TRBD2. Trimming at V came to 1 base and at J to 3 bases, leaving 9 bases not matched to a gene. The CDR3 extends over 16 amino acids. Germline lookup yields CDR1 LGHNA and CDR2 YSLEER. The CDR3 region has the DNA TGCGCCAGCAGCCAAGCAGCGGGAAGCCTCCTCTACGAGCAGTACTTC. It is translated as CASSQAAGSLLYEQYF.

Of note for this clone: Germline and junction disagree at one end, which may indicate a read error. Within the sample, other DNA sequences also encode this same CDR3. The J gene is TRBJ2-5, the V gene TRBV7-2, with 12 positions matching TRBD2. Germline V gene sequence: CDR1 SGHTA, CDR2 FQGNSA. The CDR3 loop spans 14 amino acids. This chain's CDR3 is CASSLAGGRETQYF. CDR3 coding DNA: TGTGCCAGCAGCCTAGCGGGAGGGCGGGAGACCCAGTACTTC.

The chain couples TRBV28 to TRBJ1-6; 7 positions match TRBD1. Per the germline V gene, CDR1 is MDHEN and CDR2 is SYDVKM. The CDR3 has 15 amino acids. J lost 7 bases, V lost 10 bases, and 13 bases had no gene match. In nucleotides, the CDR3 is TGTGCCATCAAAGAAGAAACAGGGGTCAATTCACCCCTCCACTTT. The encoded protein is CAIKEETGVNSPLHF.

The V call is TRBV27, the J call TRBJ1-1; D gene unclear. The V end was cut by 6 bases, the J end by 8 bases, with 13 bases between. This CDR3 is built from 12 residues. Germline V CDR1 and CDR2: MNHEY, SMNVEV (reference sequence). CDR3 in amino acids: CASREVGREAFF. The CDR3 DNA is TGTGCCAGCAGGGAGGTAGGGAGGGAAGCTTTCTTT.

In the case of this clone: This sample includes further DNA sequences coding for the same CDR3. The CDR3 nucleotides read TGTGCCAGCAGGACAGGAAACACTGAAGCTTTCTTT. It encodes CASRTGNTEAFF. The gene calls are TRBV28 and TRBJ1-1; maybe TRBD1 (6 bases). The CDR3 runs 12 residues. The V and J ends lost 6 bases and 2 bases respectively, with 7 bases between them. Germline lookup yields CDR1 MDHEN and CDR2 SYDVKM.

There are a few counts of this clone. Other DNA sequences from this sample encode an identical CDR3 as well. The CDR3 DNA reads TGTGCCAGTAGTCGCGGGACAGCAAATCAGCCCCAGCATTTT. Translated: CASSRGTANQPQHF. The chain recombines TRBV19 with TRBJ1-5; 7 nucleotides match TRBD1. Per germline, CDR1 LNHDA and CDR2 SQIVND (reference sequence). The CDR3 is 14 residues long. Trimming at V came to 5 bases and at J to 4 bases, leaving 5 bases not matched to a gene.

This chain connects TRBV3-1 (or the pseudogene TRBV3-2) to TRBJ1-3; no reliable D call. V gave up 2 bases and J gave up 1 base, with 6 bases separating them. Looked up from germline, CDR1 is LGHDT and CDR2 is YNNKEL (reference sequence). The CDR3 is 14 amino acids. For the CDR3, the DNA is TGTGCCAGCAGCCAATTTTATTCTGGAAACACCATATATTTT. Its protein product is CASSQFYSGNTIYF.

The chain employs TRBV11-2 and TRBJ1-6; TRBD1 aligns across 7 bases. Per germline, CDR1 SGHAT and CDR2 FQNNGV. The V gene end was trimmed by 5 bases and the J gene end by 5 bases; junction bases not matched to a gene: 6. The CDR3 consists of 15 residues. The chain's CDR3 is CASSIRDSHNSPLHF. DNA for the CDR3: TGTGCCAGCAGCATACGGGACAGCCATAATTCACCCCTCCACTTT.

The CDR3 here is CAPSNSVYSSYEQYF. The CDR3 coding sequence is TGTGCCCCCTCAAATTCGGTTTATAGCTCCTACGAGCAGTACTTC. The rearrangement joins TRBV24-1 to TRBJ2-7; no clear D gene. The CDR3 is made up of 15 amino acids. Trimming left V 12 bases short and J 0 bases short, with 20 bases between. Germline lookup yields CDR1 KGHDR and CDR2 SFDVKD.

The rearrangement uses TRBV28 and TRBJ1-1; the match to TRBD1 covers 12 bases. Germline loops: CDR1 MDHEN, CDR2 SYDVKM. The CDR3 has 16 amino acids. Trimming removed 4 bases from V and 10 bases from J; junction bases left unmatched: 13. The chain's CDR3 is CASSSSAGTGGARAFF. CDR3 bases: TGTGCCAGCAGTTCCTCGGCCGGGACAGGGGGCGCACGAGCTTTCTTT.

The chain uses TRBV6-5 and TRBJ1-5; possibly TRBD1 for D (6 bases). The CDR3 length is 13 residues. The V end lost 5 bases, the J end lost 7 bases, and 12 bases lay between the germline ends. From germline, CDR1 is MNHEY and CDR2 SVGAGI. DNA for the CDR3: TGTGCCAGCAGTCTACAGGGTGGGCAGCCCCAGCATTTT. It yields the protein CASSLQGGQPQHF.

This chain links TRBV9 with TRBJ2-1; 8 nucleotides align to TRBD1. The J segment lost 6 bases and the V segment lost 2 bases, leaving 4 bases of the junction unmatched. Germline loops: CDR1 SGDLS, CDR2 YYNGEE. This CDR3 is 14 amino acids long. Here the CDR3 reads CASSVRTGSNEQFF. CDR3 DNA sequence: TGTGCCAGCAGCGTGCGGACAGGGAGCAATGAGCAGTTCTTC.